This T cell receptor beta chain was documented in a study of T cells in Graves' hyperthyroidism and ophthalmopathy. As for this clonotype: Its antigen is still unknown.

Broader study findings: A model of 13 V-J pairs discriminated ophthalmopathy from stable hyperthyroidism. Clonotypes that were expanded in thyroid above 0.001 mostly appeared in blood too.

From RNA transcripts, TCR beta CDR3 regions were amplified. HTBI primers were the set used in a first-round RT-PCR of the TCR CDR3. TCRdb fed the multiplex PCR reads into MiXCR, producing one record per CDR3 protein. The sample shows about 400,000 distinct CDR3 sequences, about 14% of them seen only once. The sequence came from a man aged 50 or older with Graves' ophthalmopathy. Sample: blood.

CDR3 nucleotides: TGTGCCAGCAGTTTATCCTTGGGGACTAGCGGGAGGGGGGCCTACGAGCAGTACTTC. Amino acids: CASSLSLGTSGRGAYEQYF. The V gene is TRBV28, the J gene TRBJ2-7, with 16 positions matching TRBD2. V was clipped by 1 base and J by 2 bases; unmatched bases: 8. The CDR3 runs 19 residues. CDR1 MDHEN and CDR2 SYDVKM come from the germline V gene.